Listed below are T cell receptor beta chains from one sample, sequenced in a study of human T cells and chemical hapten exposure. TCRdb recomputed calls from the RACE reads with MiXCR, one row per CDR3 protein. This repertoire shows about 340,000 distinct CDR3 sequences, roughly 6.9% found once; its top ten account for about 8%. Specimen: whole blood, collected in connection with sensitization to the hapten diphenylcyclopropenone (DPC). These receptors all come from a young woman with alopecia areata. Some clones in this sample may be carry-over from other donors' samples. Each CDR3 is given with its conserved first and last residue. The D gene is left open where the match is weak. The size of a clone is reported for some rows only, either as once, few or many, or as a class for expanded clones.

j_call: TRBJ1-2; v_call: TRBV7-9; clone_size: -; d_call: TRBD1; cdr3_nt: TGTGCCAGCAGCTTGGGAGACAGGGGCCACTATGGCTACACCTTC; cdr3_aa: CASSLGDRGHYGYTF
j_call: TRBJ2-7; v_call: TRBV28; clone_size: many; d_call: TRBD1; cdr3_nt: TGTGCCAGCAGTCCTCTAGGACAGGGGGCCTCCTACGAGCAGTACTTC; cdr3_aa: CASSPLGQGASYEQYF
j_call: TRBJ1-6; v_call: TRBV20-1; clone_size: -; d_call: TRBD1; cdr3_nt: TGCAGTGCTAGCCGGGACAGGGTGGATTCACCCCTCCACTTT; cdr3_aa: CSASRDRVDSPLHF
j_call: TRBJ1-5; v_call: TRBV9; clone_size: -; d_call: -; cdr3_nt: TGTGCCAGCAGCGTAGGGGGATTCAATCAGCCCCAGCATTTT; cdr3_aa: CASSVGGFNQPQHF
j_call: TRBJ2-6; v_call: TRBV6-1; clone_size: many; d_call: -; cdr3_nt: TGTGCCAGCAGCCTGTCAGGGACGGACTCCTCTGGGGCCAACGTCCTGACTTTC; cdr3_aa: CASSLSGTDSSGANVLTF
j_call: TRBJ2-1; v_call: TRBV6-2/TRBV6-3; clone_size: many; d_call: -; cdr3_nt: TGTGCCAGCAGTCGAGCCTTGACGGGGATATCCTACAATGAGCAGTTCTTC; cdr3_aa: CASSRALTGISYNEQFF
j_call: TRBJ2-7; v_call: TRBV19; clone_size: few; d_call: TRBD2; cdr3_nt: TGTGCCAGTAGTATGGGACTAGCGGGCTACGAGCAGTACTTC; cdr3_aa: CASSMGLAGYEQYF
j_call: TRBJ2-5; v_call: TRBV7-2; clone_size: many; d_call: -; cdr3_nt: TGTGCCAGCAGCTTGGGGCTACAAGAGACCCAGTACTTC; cdr3_aa: CASSLGLQETQYF
j_call: TRBJ1-1; v_call: TRBV5-4; clone_size: many; d_call: TRBD1; cdr3_nt: TGTGCCAGCAGCTCCAGGGGGGCAGCCATGAACACTGAAGCTTTCTTT; cdr3_aa: CASSSRGAAMNTEAFF
j_call: TRBJ2-7; v_call: TRBV3-1; clone_size: -; d_call: TRBD1; cdr3_nt: TGTGCCAGCAGCTCTTCCGGGACAGGGGAGTGGGAGCAGTACTTC; cdr3_aa: CASSSSGTGEWEQYF
j_call: TRBJ1-1; v_call: TRBV6-2/TRBV6-3; clone_size: few; d_call: -; cdr3_nt: TGTGCCAGCACTTTGGGGAAGGAAGCTTTCTTT; cdr3_aa: CASTLGKEAFF
j_call: TRBJ1-6; v_call: TRBV9; clone_size: few; d_call: -; cdr3_nt: TGTGCCAGCAGCGTAGACCCTACTTACTCACCCCTCCACTTT; cdr3_aa: CASSVDPTYSPLHF
j_call: TRBJ2-1; v_call: TRBV24-1; clone_size: few; d_call: TRBD1; cdr3_nt: TGTGCCACCAGCGACAGGGCCATGGATGAGCAGTTCTTC; cdr3_aa: CATSDRAMDEQFF
j_call: TRBJ2-1; v_call: TRBV12-3/TRBV12-4; clone_size: many; d_call: -; cdr3_nt: TGTGCCAGCAGCCGGTACAATGAGCAGTTCTTC; cdr3_aa: CASSRYNEQFF
j_call: TRBJ1-2; v_call: TRBV20-1; clone_size: -; d_call: -; cdr3_nt: TGCAGTGCTAGAGATCGGGGTCTGTATGGCTACACCTTC; cdr3_aa: CSARDRGLYGYTF
j_call: TRBJ1-1; v_call: TRBV7-2; clone_size: -; d_call: -; cdr3_nt: TGTGCCAGCAGTAAGGCACCGAACACTGAAGCTTTCTTT; cdr3_aa: CASSKAPNTEAFF
j_call: TRBJ2-1; v_call: TRBV14; clone_size: few; d_call: TRBD2; cdr3_nt: TGTGCCAGCAGCCAAGTCCTAGCGGGGGGGTACAATGAGCAGTTCTTC; cdr3_aa: CASSQVLAGGYNEQFF
j_call: TRBJ1-6; v_call: TRBV12-2; clone_size: many; d_call: -; cdr3_nt: TGTGCAAGTCGCTTAGCGCCAGGGCACAGCTATAATTCACCCCTCCACTTT; cdr3_aa: CASRLAPGHSYNSPLHF
j_call: TRBJ1-4; v_call: TRBV4-1; clone_size: few; d_call: -; cdr3_nt: TGCGCCAGCAGCCAAGAGGTTAGGGCTACTGAAAAACTGTTTTTT; cdr3_aa: CASSQEVRATEKLFF
j_call: TRBJ2-3; v_call: TRBV9; clone_size: many; d_call: -; cdr3_nt: TGTGCCAGCACCGCGACCTCCCTTGCGAGCTACAGCACAGATACGCAGTATTTT; cdr3_aa: CASTATSLASYSTDTQYF
j_call: TRBJ2-3; v_call: TRBV3-1; clone_size: -; d_call: -; cdr3_nt: TGTGCCAGCAGAACCCTAGCGCAAGGAGGCACAGATACGCAGTATTTT; cdr3_aa: CASRTLAQGGTDTQYF
j_call: TRBJ2-3; v_call: TRBV12-3/TRBV12-4; clone_size: few; d_call: -; cdr3_nt: TGTGCCAGCAGTTTAGCGAAAAAGTTTTCAGATACGCAGTATTTT; cdr3_aa: CASSLAKKFSDTQYF
j_call: TRBJ1-1; v_call: TRBV4-3; clone_size: -; d_call: -; cdr3_nt: TGCGCCAGCAGCCAGGCTGGCTCCTCTGAAGCTTTCTTT; cdr3_aa: CASSQAGSSEAFF
j_call: TRBJ1-1; v_call: TRBV20-1; clone_size: -; d_call: -; cdr3_nt: TGCAGTGCTAACACAGTTTTGAACACTGAAGCTTTCTTT; cdr3_aa: CSANTVLNTEAFF
j_call: TRBJ1-1; v_call: TRBV3-1; clone_size: -; d_call: -; cdr3_nt: TGTGCCAGCAGCCAAGGTTTCCGGCTAGGAGCTTTCTTT; cdr3_aa: CASSQGFRLGAFF
j_call: TRBJ1-6; v_call: TRBV27; clone_size: few; d_call: -; cdr3_nt: TGTGCCAGCAATAGAACAGGGCATCTGAATTCACCCCTCCACTTT; cdr3_aa: CASNRTGHLNSPLHF
j_call: TRBJ1-5; v_call: TRBV20-1; clone_size: -; d_call: -; cdr3_nt: TGCAGTGCTAAATATACGGGACAGCCCCAGCATTTT; cdr3_aa: CSAKYTGQPQHF
j_call: TRBJ1-2; v_call: TRBV25-1; clone_size: -; d_call: TRBD1; cdr3_nt: TGTGCCAGCATGACAGGGGACTATGGCTACACCTTC; cdr3_aa: CASMTGDYGYTF
j_call: TRBJ1-5; v_call: TRBV6-5; clone_size: few; d_call: TRBD1; cdr3_nt: TGTGCCAGCAGGATAAACAGGGGGCCGGGTCAGCCCCAGCATTTT; cdr3_aa: CASRINRGPGQPQHF
j_call: TRBJ2-7; v_call: TRBV9; clone_size: many; d_call: -; cdr3_nt: TGTGCCAGCAGCGTAGGAGGGAGTTCCTACGAGCAGTACTTC; cdr3_aa: CASSVGGSSYEQYF
j_call: TRBJ2-3; v_call: TRBV29-1; clone_size: few; d_call: -; cdr3_nt: TGCAGCGTTGACCGGCAGATGGCAGATACGCAGTATTTT; cdr3_aa: CSVDRQMADTQYF
j_call: TRBJ2-3; v_call: TRBV6-6; clone_size: few; d_call: TRBD2; cdr3_nt: TGTGCCAGCAGTTACTCGGGAAGCGGGGGCACAGATACGCAGTATTTT; cdr3_aa: CASSYSGSGGTDTQYF
j_call: TRBJ2-7; v_call: TRBV7-9; clone_size: many; d_call: -; cdr3_nt: TGTGCCAGCAGCTCCAACGGGGGTGCCAACTACGAGCAGTACTTC; cdr3_aa: CASSSNGGANYEQYF
j_call: TRBJ1-4; v_call: TRBV6-5; clone_size: many; d_call: TRBD1; cdr3_nt: TGTGCCAGCAGATCGACAGGGCCCCATGAAAAACTGTTTTTT; cdr3_aa: CASRSTGPHEKLFF
j_call: TRBJ2-1; v_call: TRBV7-2; clone_size: many; d_call: -; cdr3_nt: TGTGCCAGCATGCTAGCAGGGGAGCAGTTCTTC; cdr3_aa: CASMLAGEQFF